Given below is one TCR beta chain in context. The antigen it binds to is not known. The record has no base qualities; no much larger clone is one base away. This specimen comes from a study of blood T cells in healthy people across ages (dated by TCRdb to the mid-2010s). About the full investigation: In model experiments, roughly one uniquely barcoded TCR beta cDNA molecule per two T cells was captured by template switching. The study measured age-related changes in TCR beta repertoire diversity using deep sequencing normalized with unique cDNA molecular identifiers. Two additional independent replicas of 1 million unique cDNA reads from the same blood draw were analyzed for two donors (one aged 18 to 29 and one aged 80 or older). To avoid experimental bias, donors of different ages were spread randomly across the sequencing lanes. Four age groups were formed from the donors: young (average roughly 16 years), middle-aged (just under 40), aged (around 62) and long-lived (82). Points the paper makes about the study in general: Because profiling used bulk unsorted PBMCs, naive and antigen-experienced compartments could not be compared conclusively. The CMV infection status of donors was not known, potentially confounding age-related changes in expanded clonotypes. As age increased, observed TCR beta diversity per million T cells dropped in a roughly linear way, and a significant reduction was already evident by age about 40. Estimates of total diversity from one million sequenced T cells were regarded as lower bounds and underestimates. A strong correlation was found between observed TCR beta diversity and the percentage of naive T cells measured by flow cytometry. Compared with the aged group, more naive CD4+ T cells, fewer expanded clones and increased TCR diversity were shown by the long-lived group, suggesting age selection.

V is cut back by 7 bases and J by 11 bases, with 10 bases in the junction unmatched. For CDR1 and CDR2, the germline V gene lists ENHRY and SYGVKD. The CDR3, cysteine through phenylalanine, is 12 amino acids long. Only the CDR3 part of the read is kept: 36 bases, read in frame from the first base. Library creation used 5' RACE. Sequencing took place on an Illumina HiSeq 2500. A second PCR of roughly 7 to 12 cycles was run with a J-beta primer mix and a sample-barcoded 5' primer. Each TCR beta cDNA molecule received a unique molecular identifier from a template-switch 5' adaptor carrying 12 random nucleotides. At least 2.5 million CDR3-containing paired-end reads were obtained from each sample. The Mint cDNA synthesis kit, primed by a TRBC-specific oligonucleotide, was used to synthesize first-strand cDNA from all RNA. After uracil-DNA glycosylase treatment, a first 18-cycle PCR used universal primers M1SS and BC2_uni_R on all cDNA. In the authors' own workflow: For normalization, 1 million high-quality reads were randomly selected from each sample, with every read carrying a distinct molecular identifier. Instead of being binned into consensus sequences, reads with shared molecular identifiers were discarded. MiTCR, set to a Q25 quality threshold and the strictest error-elimination algorithm, was used for CDR3 identification, clonotype clustering and error correction. A nonparametric unseen species model using Euler transformation provided a lower-bound estimate of total TCR beta diversity. TCRdb handled the public reads itself, with Q25 trimming in fastp and clone calling in MiXCR, and kept productive beta chains. Rows are unified per CDR3 protein, each entry keeping the most common DNA and genes. TCRdb, rather than the study authors, made the V and J calls. This sample holds 1.4 million or so distinct CDR3 sequences; 35% to 45% were observed only once. The ten biggest clones cover more than 4% of the sample.

Donors were 30 to 45 systemically healthy Caucasian individuals from Russia aged roughly 6 to 90 years. Around 10 milliliters of peripheral blood were drawn from each donor into EDTA-treated Vacutainer tubes. Ficoll-Paque density-gradient centrifugation was used to isolate PBMCs, with at least 7 million per sample. Trizol reagent was used to extract total RNA from the PBMCs, yielding at least 5 micrograms per sample. Naive CD45RAhigh/CD27high T cell percentages were measured by flow cytometry on a PBMC aliquot from every donor. The sequence was obtained from a woman younger than 30 in good health. The chain uses TRBV10-3 and TRBJ2-5; TRBD2 agrees with 7 junctional bases. The sequencing sample was made of blood. The CDR3 protein is CAITAPGGEQYF. The nucleotide sequence reads as follows: TGTGCCATCACAGCGCCGGGGGGAGAGCAGTACTTC.